A single sample gave rise to the 8 T cell receptor beta chains below, sequenced in a study of blood T cell repertoires in COVID-19. Profiling relied on immunoSEQ multiplex PCR, and the TCRdb table lists in-frame clones only, not all of them. The sample carries fewer than 250,000 clones, about nine tenths recorded once. The sequencing sample was made of peripheral blood. The receptors derive from a man in his thirties or forties with COVID-19, enrolled during active disease.

The V gene is TRBV2, the J gene TRBJ1-1, with unresolved D. There are 13 residues in the CDR3. Deletions cut 0 bases from V and 5 bases from J, with 7 bases between. Germline V gene data show CDR1 as SNHLY and CDR2 as FYNNEI. The CDR3 DNA follows: TGTGCCAGCAGTGAAGCGATTAGAACTGAAGCTTTCTTT. Protein: CASSEAIRTEAFF.

The V call is TRBV7-2, the J call TRBJ2-3; TRBD2 matches at 7 bases. Germline CDR1 reads SGHTA; CDR2 reads FQGNSA. The J segment lost 1 base and the V segment lost 1 base, leaving 5 bases of the junction unmatched. This CDR3 has 16 amino acids. CDR3 sequence: CASSLGLAGGTDTQYF. The DNA of the CDR3 is TGTGCCAGCAGCTTAGGACTAGCTGGGGGCACAGATACGCAGTATTTT.

The rearrangement uses TRBV9 and TRBJ2-3; a weak D match, TRBD2 (5 bases). Trimming took off 0 bases at V and 4 bases at J, with 9 bases between the two ends. The CDR3 contains 14 residues. CDR1 and CDR2 (germline): SGDLS, YYNGEE. The CDR3 loop reads CASSVATRADTQYF. The CDR3 DNA reads TGTGCCAGCAGCGTAGCTACGAGGGCAGATACGCAGTATTTT.

The chain links TRBV5-5 to TRBJ1-1, with D perhaps TRBD1 (5 bases). The CDR3 has 14 residues. Deletions cut 4 bases from V and 7 bases from J, with 17 bases between. Germline CDR1 is SGHKS and CDR2 is YYEKEE (reference sequence). CDR3 loop: CASSPPGGWGEAFF. In nucleotides, the CDR3 is TGTGCCAGCAGCCCCCCCGGGGGTTGGGGTGAAGCTTTCTTT.

The chain carries TRBV19 and TRBJ1-5, with 9 bases matching TRBD1. The CDR3 is made up of 15 amino acids. Looked up from germline, CDR1 is LNHDA and CDR2 is SQIVND (reference sequence). The J segment lost 6 bases and the V segment lost 3 bases, leaving 6 bases of the junction unmatched. The CDR3 coding sequence is TGTGCCAGTAGTATGGGACAGGGAAGAAGTCAGCCCCAGCATTTT. Translating it yields CASSMGQGRSQPQHF.

V is TRBV18 and J is TRBJ1-1; TRBD1 matches at 10 bases. The CDR3 has 14 amino acids. J was trimmed by 1 base and V by 6 bases; bases with no gene match: 2. Germline V gene lookup returns CDR1 KGHSH and CDR2 LQKENI. This CDR3 reads CASSRQGANTEAFF. In DNA form, the CDR3 reads TGTGCCAGCTCCCGACAGGGGGCGAACACTGAAGCTTTCTTT.

V is TRBV30 and J is TRBJ1-1; D is possibly TRBD1 (5 bases). The CDR3 totals 16 residues. V lost 3 bases to trimming and J lost 1 base, with 18 bases between them. Germline V gene lookup returns CDR1 GTSNPN and CDR2 SVGIG (reference sequence). For the CDR3, the DNA is TGTGCCTGGAGGAGGGCGGGGCCCGGGGAGAACACTGAAGCTTTCTTT. Protein sequence: CAWRRAGPGENTEAFF.

The chain couples TRBV19 to TRBJ1-1; 7 bases map to TRBD1. V lost 7 bases and J lost 2; bases outside the gene matches: 7. The CDR3 has 14 residues. The germline V gene has CDR1 LNHDA and CDR2 SQIVND (reference sequence). The CDR3 sequence is CASNAGGENTEAFF. The DNA of the CDR3 is TGTGCCAGTAACGCAGGGGGTGAAAACACTGAAGCTTTCTTT.